Detailed here is one T cell receptor beta chain. What it binds is not known. These data come from a study of neurological immune-mediated disorders. Findings of the study overall: No CDR3 amino acid sequences were shared by expanded clones across subjects, suggesting private repertoires in all groups.

Via MiXCR, TCRdb re-called the 5' RACE reads, giving one row per CDR3 protein. The data contain about 41,000 distinct CDR3 sequences, about 14% of them seen just once; the ten biggest clones take up around 3.3%. The CDR3 has 15 residues. CDR1 is SNHLY and CDR2 is FYNNEI in the germline V gene. The V end lost 3 bases, the J end lost 5 bases, and 16 bases lay between the germline ends. The source of this sequence is a woman aged 55 to 70 with HTLV-1-associated myelopathy (HAM/TSP). Sample: CD4+ T cells from blood. The rearrangement joins TRBV2 to TRBJ2-5; a possible D gene is TRBD1 (6 bases). The DNA of the CDR3 is TGTGCCAGCAGTGACAGGGGAAGGATTACGGAGACCCAGTACTTC. It encodes CASSDRGRITETQYF.